The 21 T cell receptor beta chains in this list originate from one sample, sequenced in a study of cytomegalovirus exposure and HLA in healthy donors. The study ran its PCR with 60 Vbeta and 13 Jbeta primers. Assay used: immunoSEQ multiplex PCR; TCRdb lists only in-frame clones, some missing. The sample lists about 150,000 clones, over 60% occurring once. Sequenced input: PBMCs. These receptors were taken from a man aged 40-55 years in good health and CMV-seropositive.

The chain links TRBV9 to TRBJ2-1; TRBD2 might be the D (6 bases). V dropped 4 bases and J dropped 5 bases, with 13 bases sitting between them. The CDR3 extends over 14 amino acids. Per germline, CDR1 SGDLS and CDR2 YYNGEE. The CDR3 nucleotides are TGTGCCAGCAGCCGGGACTCCTCAAACAATGAGCAGTTCTTC. Translation: CASSRDSSNNEQFF. Together with reference TRBV9 and TRBJ2-1, the CDR3 gives the full variable domain: DSGVTQTPKHLITATGQRVTLRCSPRSGDLSVYWYQQSLDQGLQFLIQYYNGEERAKGNILERFSAQQFPDLHSELNLSSLELGDSALYFCASSRDSSNNEQFFGPGTRLTVL.

This sequence joins TRBV30 and TRBJ1-2; 7 positions agree with TRBD1. The CDR3 spans 13 residues. The V gene's germline CDR1 is GTSNPN and CDR2 SVGIG (reference sequence). The ends lost 0 bases at V and 7 bases at J; junction bases unmatched: 5. The CDR3 DNA sequence: TGTGCCTGGAGTGTAAAGGGGGCGGTTGGCTACACCTTC. Protein: CAWSVKGAVGYTF.

The rearrangement uses TRBV7-6 and TRBJ2-1; 7 nucleotides match TRBD2. This CDR3 comprises 13 residues. Germline V gene lookup returns CDR1 SGHVS and CDR2 FNYEAQ. Trimming took 4 bases from V and 9 from J; bases not matched to a gene: 6. Here the CDR3 reads CASSSGLDFEQFF. The CDR3 DNA reads TGTGCCAGCAGCTCTGGACTAGACTTTGAGCAGTTCTTC.

The chain uses TRBV10-3 and TRBJ2-2; D perhaps matches TRBD2 (5 bases). Germline V gene data show CDR1 as ENHRY and CDR2 as SYGVKD. Trimming shortened V by 3 bases and J by 1 base, and 9 bases separated the two germline ends. This CDR3 has 15 amino acids. CDR3 bases: TGTGCCATCAGTGACCCTAGCCGGAACACCGGGGAGCTGTTTTTT. This translates into CAISDPSRNTGELFF.

The gene calls are TRBV5-1 and TRBJ2-3; TRBD2 agrees at 7 bases. The CDR3 covers 17 residues. V lost 2 bases and J lost 5; bases outside the gene matches: 14. From germline, CDR1 is SGHRS and CDR2 YFSETQ. Here the CDR3 reads CASSFDEAAGLGDTQYF. CDR3 bases: TGCGCCAGCAGCTTCGATGAGGCAGCGGGGTTGGGAGATACGCAGTATTTT.

The table lists this clone with a few counts. The V and J genes are TRBV9 and TRBJ2-3; no firm D call. CDR3 length equals 14 residues. From germline, CDR1 is SGDLS and CDR2 YYNGEE. The ends were cut back, 7 bases at V and 3 bases at J, with 15 bases in the middle. CDR3 loop: CASGLTFSTDTQYF. DNA for the CDR3: TGTGCCAGCGGTCTAACCTTCTCGACAGATACGCAGTATTTT.

CDR3 coding DNA: TGTGCCAGCAGCCTAAATCTGGCTAGCGGCGAGCAGTACTTC. It yields the protein CASSLNLASGEQYF. The V gene is TRBV7-9, the J gene TRBJ2-7, with 7 bases fitting TRBD2. Trimming cost V 5 bases and J 6 bases; bases outside gene matches: 10. This CDR3 spans 14 amino acids. Germline CDR1 reads SEHNR; CDR2 reads FQNEAQ (reference sequence).

The chain couples TRBV7-8 to TRBJ2-7, with 8 bases that match TRBD1. Germline V gene sequence: CDR1 SGHVS, CDR2 FQNEAQ. This CDR3 contains 14 residues. V shed 3 bases and J 6 bases; nucleotides not matched to a gene: 7. Written as DNA, the CDR3 is TGTGCCAGCAGCTTCGGCAGGGGGCGCGGCGAGCAGTACTTC. This gives the protein CASSFGRGRGEQYF. Filled out from reference TRBV7-8 and TRBJ2-7, the complete variable domain reads GAGVSQSPRYKVAKRGQDVALRCDPISGHVSLFWYQQALGQGPEFLTYFQNEAQLDKSGLPSDRFFAERPEGSVSTLKIQRTQQEDSAVYLCASSFGRGRGEQYFGPGTRLTVT.

The chain uses TRBV6-5 and TRBJ1-2, with D maybe TRBD1 (6 bases). Per germline, CDR1 MNHEY and CDR2 SVGAGI. This CDR3 region has 16 residues. V was pared by 3 bases and J by 5 bases, with 19 bases between. The CDR3 bases are TGTGCCAGCAGTTATGGATTTCGCTTGGGGACATATGGCTACACCTTC. It codes for CASSYGFRLGTYGYTF.

The chain couples TRBV25-1 to TRBJ2-7, with TRBD1 matching over 8 bases. CDR1 and CDR2 (germline): MGHDK, SYGVNS. The CDR3 covers 15 residues. Trimming took 8 bases from V and 4 from J; bases not matched to a gene: 13. The CDR3 here is CASRSSGTGFYEQYF. The CDR3 region has the DNA TGTGCCAGCCGAAGTTCCGGGACAGGTTTTTACGAGCAGTACTTC.

This clone is a singleton in its sample. The chain employs TRBV27 and TRBJ2-2; the match to TRBD2 covers 8 bases. In germline, CDR1 is MNHEY, CDR2 SMNVEV (reference sequence). The CDR3 covers 16 residues. V was pared by 5 bases and J by 5 bases, with 10 bases of the junction left unmatched. CDR3 in amino acids: CASSLIVGGGTGELFF. In nucleotides, the CDR3 is TGTGCCAGCAGTCTTATCGTCGGGGGGGGTACCGGGGAGCTGTTTTTT.

Note on this clone: The sample carries other DNA sequences with the same CDR3. The chain joins TRBV7-9 to TRBJ2-7, with D hard to call. Trimming shortened V by 1 base and J by 0 bases, and 7 bases separated the two germline ends. Germline V gene lookup returns CDR1 SEHNR and CDR2 FQNEAQ (reference sequence). The CDR3 has 14 amino acids. CDR3 sequence (DNA): TGTGCCAGCAGCTTAGGAGGTATCTCCTACGAGCAGTACTTC. Amino acids: CASSLGGISYEQYF.

This clone occurred once. Sequence at one end of the junction differs from germline and may be a read error. The chain is built from TRBV7-9 and TRBJ2-3; a possible D gene is TRBD2 (5 bases). This CDR3 contains 16 residues. Germline loops: CDR1 SEHNR, CDR2 FQNEAQ (reference sequence). CDR3 sequence: CSSSDLGVRGTDTQYF. The CDR3 DNA sequence: TGTTCCAGCAGCGACCTCGGGGTGAGAGGCACAGATACGCAGTATTTT.

CDR3 region: CASNPSGRAIEQYF. The CDR3 nucleotides are TGTGCCAGTAATCCAAGCGGGAGGGCTATCGAGCAGTACTTC. The chain is built from TRBV19 and TRBJ2-7; 10 bases agree with TRBD2. This CDR3 contains 14 residues. The germline V gene has CDR1 LNHDA and CDR2 SQIVND (reference sequence). V shed 7 bases and J 6 bases; nucleotides not matched to a gene: 9.

The J gene is TRBJ2-1, the V gene TRBV2, with 7 bases identical to TRBD1. Trimming at V came to 1 base and at J to 3 bases, leaving 6 bases not matched to a gene. CDR1 and CDR2 (germline): SNHLY, FYNNEI. CDR3 length: 16 amino acids. This CDR3 reads CASSEGDSLLYNEQFF. The CDR3 bases are TGTGCCAGCAGTGAAGGGGACAGTCTACTCTACAATGAGCAGTTCTTC.

This sequence joins TRBV30 and TRBJ2-1; D is unclear. V dropped 0 bases and J dropped 8 bases, with 11 bases sitting between them. This CDR3 region has 13 residues. CDR1 GTSNPN and CDR2 SVGIG come from the germline V gene (reference sequence). Here the CDR3 reads CAWSVRESDEQFF. The CDR3, as DNA: TGTGCCTGGAGTGTACGAGAGTCCGATGAGCAGTTCTTC.

V gene TRBV7-2 combines with J gene TRBJ2-7; 7 bases are shared with TRBD1. The CDR3 runs to 13 residues. V lost 5 bases, J lost 3 bases, and 4 bases stayed unmatched. The germline CDR1 and CDR2 sequences are SGHTA and FQGNSA. The CDR3 region has the DNA TGTGCCAGCAGCACCGGGACAGTCTACGAGCAGTACTTC. Translating it yields CASSTGTVYEQYF.

The chain combines TRBV9 with TRBJ2-1; 11 nucleotides align to TRBD2. Germline CDR1 SGDLS, CDR2 YYNGEE. The CDR3 has 16 amino acids. J lost 4 bases, V lost 3 bases, and 6 bases had no gene match. CDR3 amino acids: CASSGGGLAGYNEQFF. The CDR3, as DNA: TGTGCCAGCAGCGGTGGAGGACTAGCGGGTTACAATGAGCAGTTCTTC.

About this clone: At one end, the junction sequence differs from germline, possibly due to a read error. This chain uses TRBV18 with TRBJ1-1; TRBD1 agrees at 8 bases. Germline CDR1 reads KGHSH; CDR2 reads LQKENI. There are 15 residues in the CDR3. The CDR3 DNA reads TGTGCCAGCTCATCACCGACAGGGGAAAACACTGAAGCTTTCTTT. Amino acid sequence: CASSSPTGENTEAFF. Variable domain in full (rest from reference TRBV18 and TRBJ1-1): NAGVMQNPRHLVRRRGQEARLRCSPMKGHSHVYWYRQLPEEGLKFMVYLQKENIIDESGMPKERFSAEFPKEGPSILRIQQVVRGDSAAYFCASSSPTGENTEAFFGQGTRLTVV.

J is TRBJ2-5 and V is TRBV7-9; 9 bases match TRBD1. CDR3 size: 17 residues. Germline CDR1 SEHNR, CDR2 FQNEAQ (reference sequence). V gave up 5 bases and J gave up 2 bases; unmatched junction bases: 12. CDR3 in amino acids: CASSTDRGGMTQETQYF. DNA of the CDR3: TGTGCCAGCAGCACCGACAGGGGGGGGATGACACAAGAGACCCAGTACTTC.

This clone has more than one count but fewer than ten. J is TRBJ2-7 and V is TRBV18, with D maybe TRBD1 (5 bases). V was pared by 1 base and J by 1 base, with 14 bases between. The CDR3 has 16 amino acids. The germline gives CDR1 KGHSH, CDR2 LQKENI. CDR3: CASSPRREGVSYEQYF. Written as DNA, the CDR3 is TGTGCCAGCTCACCACGTCGAGAAGGGGTTTCCTACGAGCAGTACTTC.